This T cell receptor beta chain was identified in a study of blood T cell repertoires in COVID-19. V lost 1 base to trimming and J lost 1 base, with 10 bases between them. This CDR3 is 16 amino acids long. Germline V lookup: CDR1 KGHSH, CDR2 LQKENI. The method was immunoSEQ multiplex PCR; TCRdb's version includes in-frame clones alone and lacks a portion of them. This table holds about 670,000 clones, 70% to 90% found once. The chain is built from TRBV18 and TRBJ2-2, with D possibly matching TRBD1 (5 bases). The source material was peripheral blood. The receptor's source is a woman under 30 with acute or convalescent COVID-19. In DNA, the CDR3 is TGTGCCAGCTCACCACTAACCGGACAGAACACCGGGGAGCTGTTTTTT. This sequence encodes CASSPLTGQNTGELFF.